Below, 9 T cell receptor beta chains from the same sample are listed, as sequenced in a study of OX40 agonist ivuxolimab in advanced cancers. Clones were sequenced by immunoSEQ multiplex PCR, and TCRdb holds only the in-frame ones, with some missing. Of about 60,000 clones listed, approximately 89% are singletons. The starting material was CD4+ or CD8+ T cells sorted from blood, obtained in a trial of the OX40 agonist ivuxolimab. These receptors all come from an adult with an advanced solid tumor such as melanoma, head and neck, liver or kidney cancer.

V is TRBV19 and J is TRBJ1-1; 8 bases match TRBD1. With V trimmed by 5 bases and J by 1 base, 6 bases remained unmatched. This CDR3 comprises 15 residues. Germline V lookup: CDR1 LNHDA, CDR2 SQIVND (reference sequence). DNA of the CDR3: TGTGCCAGTAGTCCACTGGACAGGGAGAACACTGAAGCTTTCTTT. It encodes CASSPLDRENTEAFF.

This clone was found a few times. The chain couples TRBV6-1 to TRBJ2-7; D gene ambiguous. Between the trimmed V and J ends, which lost 1 base and 0 bases, there was a span of 10 bases. The CDR3 covers 15 residues. The germline V gene encodes CDR1 MNHNS and CDR2 SASEGT. The DNA of the CDR3 is TGTGCCAGCAGTGAAGATCCATCCCGCTCCTACGAGCAGTACTTC. Translation: CASSEDPSRSYEQYF.

This clone was picked up one time. V and J are TRBV27 and TRBJ1-4; 8 bases are shared with TRBD1. The CDR3 loop spans 15 amino acids. Per the germline V gene, CDR1 is MNHEY and CDR2 is SMNVEV (reference sequence). Germline trimming cut 6 bases from V and 8 bases from J; bases unmatched to any gene: 11. The CDR3 spells CASSPGQGRGEKLFF. For the CDR3, the DNA is TGTGCCAGCAGCCCCGGACAGGGCCGGGGGGAAAAACTGTTTTTT.

V usage is TRBV6-5 and J usage is TRBJ2-2; D uncertain. CDR1 is MNHEY and CDR2 is SVGAGI in the germline V gene. V was shortened by 6 bases and J by 1 base, with 9 bases between the two germline ends. The CDR3 loop spans 14 amino acids. The CDR3 coding sequence is TGTGCCAGCAGAATACGACAGAACACCGGGGAGCTGTTTTTT. Amino acid sequence: CASRIRQNTGELFF.

This clone was picked up one time. The chain employs TRBV29-1 and TRBJ2-7; 8 bases match TRBD2. CDR1 SQVTM and CDR2 ANQGSEA come from the germline V gene. There are 14 residues in the CDR3. The trim removed 6 bases at V and 0 bases at J, leaving 7 bases unmatched. CDR3 in amino acids: CSVTRAGDSYEQYF. In DNA, the CDR3 is TGCAGCGTAACTAGAGCGGGAGACTCCTACGAGCAGTACTTC.

In its sample, this clone was seen once. The chain couples TRBV11-2 to TRBJ2-1; 12 bases are a match to TRBD2. Germline CDR1 SGHAT, CDR2 FQNNGV. Germline trimming cut 3 bases from V and 10 bases from J; bases unmatched to any gene: 7. This CDR3 is built from 15 residues. DNA for the CDR3: TGTGCCAGCAGCTTCTCGACTAGCGGGAGAGGAGAGCAGTTCTTC. Translation gives CASSFSTSGRGEQFF.

The V call is TRBV14, the J call TRBJ1-4; D remains unclear. The CDR3 length is 15 residues. Germline loops: CDR1 SGHDN, CDR2 FVKESK. V shed 1 base and J shed 8 bases, with 14 bases lying between them. CDR3 nucleotide sequence: TGTGCCAGCAGCCAAGCTTCGGGTTCGAGAGAAAAACTGTTTTTT. Translating gives CASSQASGSREKLFF.

The chain uses TRBV15 and TRBJ2-7, with a possible D match to TRBD1 (5 bases). V gave up 2 bases and J gave up 3 bases, with 8 bases separating them. CDR1 and CDR2 from the germline V gene are LNHNV and YYDKDF (reference sequence). This CDR3 spans 13 amino acids. CDR3 amino acids: CATSRPQGYEQYF. The CDR3, as DNA: TGTGCCACCAGCAGACCTCAGGGCTACGAGCAGTACTTC.

The chain links TRBV18 to TRBJ2-5; 8 bases map to TRBD1. J gave up 1 base and V 6 bases, and 7 bases lay outside the gene matches. The germline V gene has CDR1 KGHSH and CDR2 LQKENI. This CDR3 is built from 15 residues. CDR3 nucleotides: TGTGCCAGCTCCCCCGGGACAGGCCTCCAAGAGACCCAGTACTTC. Amino acid sequence: CASSPGTGLQETQYF.